The present T cell receptor beta chain was sequenced within a study of T-cell reconstitution after alpha-beta-depleted transplantation in children. Unique molecular identifiers were built into the TCRbeta library. Each CDR3 protein gets one entry after TCRdb re-called the PCR reads with MiXCR. The sample includes 450,000 to 500,000 distinct CDR3 sequences, approximately 12% of them seen just once. The source material was PBMCs from the stem cell graft donor, sampled from the stem cell graft. The origin of this receptor is a human donor who donated a stem cell graft to a child with combined immunodeficiency.

CDR3 protein: CAWSVGGTGELFF. CDR3 DNA: TGTGCCTGGAGTGTAGGGGGCACCGGGGAGCTGTTTTTT. The chain joins TRBV30 to TRBJ2-2; D possibly corresponds to TRBD1 (6 bases). This CDR3 has 13 amino acids. Trimming shortened V by 0 bases and J by 4 bases, and 6 bases separated the two germline ends. Germline V gene lookup returns CDR1 GTSNPN and CDR2 SVGIG (reference sequence).